This T cell receptor beta chain emerged from a study of blood T cells in healthy people across ages. Study observations and caveats: It was the long-lived donors that had more naive CD4+ cells and higher diversity than aged donors.

The CDR3 runs 13 residues. CDR1 is DFQATT and CDR2 is SNEGSKA in the germline V gene (reference sequence). As regards this clonotype: Antigen: not known.

It was with a sample-barcoded 5' primer and a J-beta primer mix that a second PCR of roughly 7 to 11 cycles was run. MiXCR, run by TCRdb on the 5' RACE reads, gives a single entry per CDR3 protein. Of around 320,000 distinct CDR3 sequences listed, 25% to 30% are singletons. The genes are TRBV20-1 and TRBJ2-5; TRBD2 matches 9 bases. The J call may be in error: the DNA end matches TRBJ2-7 better. What was sequenced was blood. The clonotype originates from a woman in her seventies in good health. Written as DNA, the CDR3 is TGCAGTGCTAGTGCTCTAGCGGGATACGAGCAGTACTTC. Its translation is CSASALAGYEQYF.